The 22 T cell receptor beta chains below all came from one sample that was sequenced in a study of blood T cell repertoires in COVID-19. Sequencing used immunoSEQ multiplex PCR; TCRdb keeps in-frame clones, though not all of them. The sample consists of some 400,000 clones, 90% of them appearing once. The sequenced material came from peripheral blood. The receptors originated from a man younger than 35 with active or convalescent COVID-19.

CDR3 nucleotide sequence: TGCGCCAGCAGCCAAGGGTCCGGGAACGCCTATAATTCACCCCTCCACTTT. Translated: CASSQGSGNAYNSPLHF. The chain uses TRBV5-1 and TRBJ1-6; D gene uncertain. Germline V gene sequence: CDR1 SGHRS, CDR2 YFSETQ. CDR3 length: 17 amino acids. V lost 4 bases, J lost 2 bases, and 16 bases lay in between.

The rearrangement uses TRBV27 and TRBJ2-7; TRBD1 agrees at 7 bases. CDR3 length: 14 residues. From germline, CDR1 is MNHEY and CDR2 SMNVEV (reference sequence). V lost 7 bases, J lost 2 bases, and 8 bases stayed unmatched. DNA of the CDR3: TGTGCCAGCAACCCAGGGGGACGGACCTACGAGCAGTACTTC. Translating it yields CASNPGGRTYEQYF.

The gene calls are TRBV29-1 and TRBJ1-6; D is ambiguous. V lost 4 bases and J lost 7, with 11 bases in between. CDR1 is SQVTM and CDR2 is ANQGSEA in the germline V gene. The length of the CDR3 is 13 residues. CDR3 region: CSVGANPNSPLHF. The CDR3 coding sequence is TGCAGCGTTGGCGCGAACCCCAATTCACCCCTCCACTTT.

This rearrangement joins TRBV28 to TRBJ1-4, with TRBD1 as a possible D gene (5 bases). From germline, CDR1 is MDHEN and CDR2 SYDVKM. The CDR3 loop spans 15 amino acids. V lost 8 bases and J lost 5, with 18 bases in between. DNA for the CDR3: TGTGCCAGCTCGGGGGAAGACGGGAGCAATGAAAAACTGTTTTTT. Its protein product is CASSGEDGSNEKLFF.

The genes are TRBV6-2 or TRBV6-3 and TRBJ1-5, with 7 bases that match TRBD1. This CDR3 has 18 amino acids. Germline CDR1 reads MNHEY; CDR2 reads SVGEGT. Trimming took 4 bases from V and 1 from J; bases not matched to a gene: 13. CDR3 bases: TGTGCCAGCAGTTCCACACGAGGACAGGTTCGAAGCAATCAGCCCCAGCATTTT. This translates into CASSSTRGQVRSNQPQHF.

V usage is TRBV6-2 or TRBV6-3 and J usage is TRBJ1-1, with 7 bases fitting TRBD1. J gave up 3 bases and V 2 bases, and 12 bases lay outside the gene matches. The CDR3 loop spans 17 amino acids. CDR1 is MNHEY and CDR2 is SVGEGT in the germline V gene. The CDR3 DNA follows: TGTGCCAGCAGTTACCTGATAGGGGGCGATATGGACACTGAAGCTTTCTTT. Encoded protein: CASSYLIGGDMDTEAFF.

The V and J genes are TRBV13 and TRBJ2-1; 8 bases are shared with TRBD1. This CDR3 spans 15 amino acids. Germline values: CDR1 PRHDT, CDR2 FYEKMQ (reference sequence). Trimming removed 5 bases from V and 6 bases from J; junction bases left unmatched: 9. Here the CDR3 DNA reads TGTGCCAGCAGCCCAGGACAGGGTATAAGCAATGAGCAGTTCTTC. This sequence encodes CASSPGQGISNEQFF.

V gene TRBV6-2 or TRBV6-3 combines with J gene TRBJ2-5, with 7 nucleotides matching TRBD2. The CDR3 has 17 amino acids. V was pared by 2 bases and J by 1 base, with 10 bases of the junction left unmatched. Germline CDR1 and CDR2: MNHEY and SVGEGT. CDR3 in DNA: TGTGCCAGCAGTTACGGTGTTGGAGCGGGGATCCAAGAGACCCAGTACTTC. This gives the protein CASSYGVGAGIQETQYF.

J is TRBJ1-5 and V is TRBV28; no clear D gene. This CDR3 spans 17 amino acids. Germline V gene sequence: CDR1 MDHEN, CDR2 SYDVKM. V was pared by 7 bases and J by 2 bases, with 21 bases between. The CDR3 DNA reads as TGTGCCAGCATTGAGCGGGGTTGGGTGGTTGGCAATCAGCCCCAGCATTTT. Translated, it gives CASIERGWVVGNQPQHF.

In DNA, the CDR3 is TGTGCCAGCAGTTTGGCAGACAGGGGTTACTATGGCTACACCTTC. Translating gives CASSLADRGYYGYTF. The chain couples TRBV28 to TRBJ1-2, with TRBD1 matching 8 bases. This CDR3 spans 15 amino acids. V trimming: 3 bases; J trimming: 3 bases; junction bases outside the gene matches: 6. Germline V lookup: CDR1 MDHEN, CDR2 SYDVKM.

The rearrangement links TRBV7-8 to TRBJ2-7; D remains ambiguous. The V and J ends lost 3 bases and 0 bases respectively, with 9 bases between them. Germline CDR1 and CDR2: SGHVS and FQNEAQ. The CDR3 length is 14 residues. The DNA for the CDR3 is TGTGCCAGCAGCTTTGAGGCAGCCTCCTACGAGCAGTACTTC. This translates into CASSFEAASYEQYF.

This chain connects TRBV28 to TRBJ1-6; TRBD1 matches at 7 bases. The junction had 9 bases not matched to a gene; V was cut back by 5 bases and J by 8 bases. CDR1 MDHEN and CDR2 SYDVKM come from the germline V gene. The CDR3 totals 15 residues. CDR3 protein: CASSSRQGHYSPLHF. The CDR3 DNA sequence: TGTGCCAGCAGTAGCAGACAGGGACATTATTCACCCCTCCACTTT.

V is TRBV18 and J is TRBJ1-4, with D hard to call. V was trimmed by 0 bases and J by 10 bases, leaving 6 bases between them. CDR3 length: 12 residues. Germline V gene sequence: CDR1 KGHSH, CDR2 LQKENI. CDR3 bases: TGTGCCAGCTCACCACCCGAGGGAAAACTGTTTTTT. Translation: CASSPPEGKLFF. The variable domain in full, completed from reference TRBV18 and TRBJ1-4, reads NAGVMQNPRHLVRRRGQEARLRCSPMKGHSHVYWYRQLPEEGLKFMVYLQKENIIDESGMPKERFSAEFPKEGPSILRIQQVVRGDSAAYFCASSPPEGKLFFGSGTQLSVL.

A single count supports this clone. J is TRBJ2-2 and V is TRBV6-2 or TRBV6-3, with 9 bases matching TRBD1. The germline CDR1 and CDR2 sequences are MNHEY and SVGEGT. Trimming at V came to 5 bases and at J to 3 bases, leaving 7 bases not matched to a gene. The CDR3 runs to 16 residues. Written as DNA, the CDR3 is TGTGCCAGCAGTGCACAGGGGGCGATGGACACCGGGGAGCTGTTTTTT. Amino acids: CASSAQGAMDTGELFF.

This clone was counted a single time. This chain links TRBV7-2 with TRBJ2-7, with 13 bases aligning to TRBD2. J gave up 5 bases and V 1 base, and 2 bases lay outside the gene matches. The CDR3 has 15 amino acids. Germline V gene sequence: CDR1 SGHTA, CDR2 FQGNSA. CDR3 residues: CASSLGLAGGNEQYF. CDR3 DNA sequence: TGTGCCAGCAGCTTAGGACTAGCGGGAGGTAACGAGCAGTACTTC. Based on the CDR3 plus reference TRBV7-2 and TRBJ2-7, the full variable domain is GAGVSQSPSNKVTEKGKDVELRCDPISGHTALYWYRQSLGQGLEFLIYFQGNSAPDKSGLPSDRFSAERTGGSVSTLTIQRTQQEDSAVYLCASSLGLAGGNEQYFGPGTRLTVT.

The CDR3: CASRPEDRSSYNEQFF. DNA of the CDR3: TGTGCCAGCAGACCGGAGGACCGAAGCTCCTACAATGAGCAGTTCTTC. The chain carries TRBV4-2 and TRBJ2-1, with D possibly being TRBD2 (5 bases). Trimming cost V 6 bases and J 0 bases, with 15 bases left between them. The germline gives CDR1 LGHNA, CDR2 YNFKEQ. The CDR3 covers 16 residues.

This clone has a handful of counts. V gene TRBV14 combines with J gene TRBJ2-3; D possibly corresponds to TRBD1 (5 bases). Germline CDR1 and CDR2: SGHDN and FVKESK. The CDR3 is 15 amino acids. V was shortened by 4 bases and J by 0 bases, with 11 bases between the two germline ends. CDR3 nucleotides: TGTGCCAGCAGCCCAAGGTGGGGCAGCACAGATACGCAGTATTTT. Protein product: CASSPRWGSTDTQYF.

The rearrangement links TRBV28 to TRBJ2-7; TRBD1 aligns across 10 bases. The CDR3 runs 15 residues. CDR1 and CDR2 from the germline V gene are MDHEN and SYDVKM. The junction had 7 bases not matched to a gene; V was cut back by 6 bases and J by 2 bases. The DNA for the CDR3 is TGTGCCAGCAGACCCTGGACAGGGGGGACCTACGAGCAGTACTTC. Its protein is CASRPWTGGTYEQYF.

The CDR3 sequence: CASSLFVNSYEQYF. CDR3 DNA sequence: TGTGCCAGCAGCTTATTTGTCAACTCCTACGAGCAGTACTTC. This chain connects TRBV11-2 to TRBJ2-7; unclear D gene. The V and J ends lost 2 bases and 0 bases respectively, with 8 bases between them. This CDR3 spans 14 amino acids. Per germline, CDR1 SGHAT and CDR2 FQNNGV.

The rearrangement joins TRBV19 to TRBJ1-1; 8 nucleotides agree with TRBD1. The CDR3 has 14 residues. Trimming took 6 bases from V and 5 from J; bases not matched to a gene: 8. Germline V gene sequence: CDR1 LNHDA, CDR2 SQIVND (reference sequence). The CDR3 here is CASRAQGARTEAFF. DNA for the CDR3: TGTGCCAGTAGAGCTCAGGGGGCGCGGACTGAAGCTTTCTTT.

The chain has TRBV28 and TRBJ2-5; possible D gene TRBD1, 5 bases. From germline, CDR1 is MDHEN and CDR2 SYDVKM. This CDR3 is 15 amino acids long. With 5 bases removed from V and 0 bases from J, the gap between germline ends came to 13 bases. The CDR3: CASSPYRTYQETQYF. DNA of the CDR3: TGTGCCAGCAGTCCCTACAGGACGTACCAAGAGACCCAGTACTTC.

The genes are TRBV30 and TRBJ1-2; 7 bases are shared with TRBD1. CDR1 and CDR2 from the germline V gene are GTSNPN and SVGIG (reference sequence). This CDR3 comprises 13 residues. J gave up 5 bases and V 0 bases, and 3 bases lay outside the gene matches. The CDR3 DNA reads as TGTGCCTGGAGTGTAACAGGGGCGTATGGCTACACCTTC. Its translation: CAWSVTGAYGYTF. The full variable domain, in which reference TRBV30 and TRBJ1-2 provide the parts outside the CDR3, is SQTIHQWPATLVQPVGSPLSLECTVEGTSNPNLYWYRQAAGRGLQLLFYSVGIGQISSEVPQNLSASRPQDRQFILSSKKLLLSDSGFYLCAWSVTGAYGYTFGSGTRLTVV.